This T cell receptor (beta chain) stems from a study of OX40 agonist ivuxolimab in advanced cancers. For context, the study as a whole: Ivuxolimab was a fully human IgG2 agonistic monoclonal antibody targeting the costimulatory receptor OX40 (CD134). Patients were allowed to have had prior anti-PD-1, anti-PD-L1 or anti-CTLA-4 therapy, and 30% to 40% of the dose-escalation patients had been treated with checkpoint inhibitors. The point of sequencing TCRbeta in the periphery was to test whether ivuxolimab changed TCR sequence diversity and drove clonal T-cell expansion. The monotherapy dose-escalation portion (N ≈ 52 patients) of the phase I ivuxolimab trial is reported in the paper. Intravenous ivuxolimab was administered to patients every 2 weeks at six dose levels: 0.01, 0.1, 0.3, 1.5, 3 and 10 mg/kg. The dose-escalation cohort was 82.7% male with a mean age of about 60 years, ranging from roughly 20 to 80. Partial responses were achieved by three dose-escalation patients, of whom one had hepatocellular carcinoma and two had cutaneous melanoma. Among the 52 dose-escalation patients, 19 had hepatocellular carcinoma, approximately 15 melanoma, 9 renal cell carcinoma and 9 head and neck cancer. The study at large found these results: Clonal expansion of both CD4+ and CD8+ blood T cells was observed from baseline to week 6 at doses 0.1 to 3.0 mg/kg. Low levels of normalized T-cell clonal expansion were also shown by some nonresponding patients. In the 0.1-3.0 mg/kg groups, partial responders were among the patients with the lowest normalized peripheral clonal expansion, particularly in CD8+ T cells. After ivuxolimab, CD8+ T cells had more expanded clones than CD4+ T cells on average. The antigen specificity of the peripheral T cells that underwent clonal expansion was not determined.

The trial excluded patients who had a history of autoimmune disease or who were on systemic immunosuppression. In every dose cohort, peripheral blood was drawn for TCR sequencing at baseline, cycle 4 day 1, and cycle 7 day 1. The samples were drawn from a first-in-human, open-label, multicenter phase I dose-escalation trial of ivuxolimab. Adults with locally advanced or metastatic melanoma, renal cell carcinoma, hepatocellular carcinoma or head and neck squamous cell carcinoma were enrolled in the trial. CD4+ and CD8+ T cells were sorted separately from peripheral blood before TCR sequencing. CDR1 LGHNA and CDR2 YNFKEQ are derived from the germline V gene. The V and J ends are trimmed by 0 bases and 0 bases, leaving 11 bases between them. The CDR3 numbers 17 residues from cysteine through phenylalanine. The retained sequence is limited to the CDR3, 51 bases, with the frame set at the first base. To note about this clone: Its antigen target is currently unknown. One base away there is no much larger clone; base qualities are not given.

Genomic DNA was extracted from sorted cells for sequencing of the TCRbeta CDR3 region. TCRbeta CDR3 regions were sequenced using the immunoSEQ Assay. This immuneACCESS table, as held by TCRdb, lists in-frame sequences with V and J called but not all clones. Of the missing ones, under half trace to an unresolved V gene in checked studies; the others have no known cause. The sample data list about 90,000 clones, and approximately 85% of these were observed just once. Of the sample, about 0.2% falls within the top ten clones. The sample consisted of CD4+ or CD8+ T cells sorted from blood, taken in a trial of the OX40 agonist ivuxolimab. The sequence derives from an adult with an advanced solid tumor such as melanoma, head and neck, liver or kidney cancer. Recombination linked TRBV4-2 to TRBJ2-2; the D segment is perhaps TRBD1 or TRBD2, each sharing 5 matched bases. The nucleotide sequence reads TGTGCCAGCAGCCAAGATCTAGGGACGGCGAACACCGGGGAGCTGTTTTTT. Its protein is CASSQDLGTANTGELFF.